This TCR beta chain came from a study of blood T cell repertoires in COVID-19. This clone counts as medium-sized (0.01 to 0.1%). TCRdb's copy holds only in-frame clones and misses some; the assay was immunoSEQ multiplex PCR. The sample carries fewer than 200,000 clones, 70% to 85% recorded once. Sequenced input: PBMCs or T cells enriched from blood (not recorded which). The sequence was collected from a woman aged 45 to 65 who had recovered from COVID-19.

The CDR3 is CASSENRGINEKLFF. Written as DNA, the CDR3 is TGTGCCAGCAGCGAAAACAGGGGAATTAATGAAAAACTGTTTTTT. The chain recombines TRBV5-4 with TRBJ1-4; 7 nucleotides agree with TRBD1. J gave up 4 bases and V 4 bases, and 7 bases lay outside the gene matches. The length of the CDR3 is 15 residues. Germline V lookup: CDR1 SGHNT, CDR2 YYREEE (reference sequence). Full variable domain (outside the CDR3, taken from reference TRBV5-4 and TRBJ1-4): ETGVTQSPTHLIKTRGQQVTLRCSSQSGHNTVSWYQQALGQGPQFIFQYYREEENGRGNFPPRFSGLQFPNYSSELNVNALELDDSALYLCASSENRGINEKLFFGSGTQLSVL.